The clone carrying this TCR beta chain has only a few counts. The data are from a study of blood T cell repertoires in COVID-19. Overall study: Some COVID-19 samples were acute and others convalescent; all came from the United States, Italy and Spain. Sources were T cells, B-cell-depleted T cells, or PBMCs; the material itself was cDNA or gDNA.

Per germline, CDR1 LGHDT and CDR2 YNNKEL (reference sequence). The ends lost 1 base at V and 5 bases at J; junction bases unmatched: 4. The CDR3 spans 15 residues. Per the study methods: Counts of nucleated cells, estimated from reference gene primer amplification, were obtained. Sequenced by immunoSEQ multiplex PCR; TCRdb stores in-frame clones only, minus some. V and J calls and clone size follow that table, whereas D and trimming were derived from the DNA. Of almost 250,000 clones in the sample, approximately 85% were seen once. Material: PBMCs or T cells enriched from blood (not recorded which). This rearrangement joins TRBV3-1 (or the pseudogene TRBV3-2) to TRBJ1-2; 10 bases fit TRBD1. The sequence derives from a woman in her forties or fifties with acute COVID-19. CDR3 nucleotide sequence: TGTGCCAGCAGCCAAGCGACAGGGGGCTTATATGGCTACACCTTC. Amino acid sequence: CASSQATGGLYGYTF.